This record looks at one T cell receptor beta chain sequence and its context. TCRdb's table, derived via immunoSEQ multiplex PCR, lists solely in-frame clones and lacks some. Of some 4,400 clones listed, around 84% were seen once; the top ten hold 4.5% to 7.5%. This record belongs to a study of brain metastases from non-small cell lung cancer. Source material: tumor-adjacent normal tissue. This sequence originates from a donor aged 40 or over with non-small cell lung cancer.

CDR3 region: CASSSWTGVKDGYTF. CDR3 nucleotide sequence: TGTGCCAGCAGCTCTTGGACAGGGGTGAAAGATGGCTACACCTTC. J is TRBJ1-2 and V is TRBV5-5; 9 nucleotides match TRBD1. This CDR3 contains 15 residues. CDR1 and CDR2 from the germline V gene are SGHKS and YYEKEE (reference sequence). The V segment lost 3 bases and the J segment 6 bases; nucleotides outside the gene matches: 9.